A selection of T cell receptor beta chains follows, all from one sample in a study of long-term antiretroviral therapy in people with HIV. TCRdb keeps only in-frame clones here, not all; method: immunoSEQ multiplex PCR. The repertoire holds about 25,000 clones, around 86% seen once, with 11% to 15% in the top ten. Sample: unsorted PBMCs, taken 2.9 years after starting antiretroviral therapy. The receptor source for this set is a man in his forties or fifties with HIV. The CDR3 runs from the conserved cysteine through the conserved F or W. A D gene is named only where the DNA matches it firmly. Expanded clones are given a class, and other clones once, few, many or no size at all.

v_call	j_call	d_call	clone_size	cdr3_nt	cdr3_aa
TRBV5-6	TRBJ2-7	TRBD1	few	TGTGCCAGCAGCTTGTTAACGGGACAGCTCTCCTACGAGCAGTACTTC	CASSLLTGQLSYEQYF
TRBV13	TRBJ1-3	TRBD1	NA	TGTGCCAGCAGCCCCCGACAGGGGACCTCTGGAAACACCATATATTTT	CASSPRQGTSGNTIYF
TRBV7-6	TRBJ1-6	NA	few	TGTGCCAGCAGCCCGGACGCCTCGGAAAATTCACCCCTCCACTTT	CASSPDASENSPLHF
TRBV18	TRBJ2-7	TRBD1	NA	TGTGCCAGCTCACCAGAAGGACAGGGGGCACGATACGAGCAGTACTTC	CASSPEGQGARYEQYF
TRBV28	TRBJ1-1	NA	NA	TGTGCCAGCATGGACCCTTCGGGCAGCGCTGAAGCTTTCTTT	CASMDPSGSAEAFF
TRBV30	TRBJ2-1	TRBD2	NA	TGTGCCTGGACCTTAGCGGGCAATGAGCAGTTCTTC	CAWTLAGNEQFF
TRBV14	TRBJ2-5	NA	NA	TGTGCCAGCAGCCAAGATTACGGGGAGTCCTCCGGGGAGACCCAGTACTTC	CASSQDYGESSGETQYF
TRBV5-4	TRBJ1-6	NA	few	TGTGCCAGCAGCTTGACTGAACTTAATTCACCCCTCCACTTT	CASSLTELNSPLHF
TRBV13	TRBJ2-1	NA	NA	TGTGCCAGCAGCCCGCCCGCGTACAATGAGCAGTTCTTC	CASSPPAYNEQFF
TRBV28	TRBJ2-7	TRBD1	NA	TGTGCCAGCAGTCTGGACAGGCTCCGATCCTACGAGCAGTACTTC	CASSLDRLRSYEQYF
TRBV18	TRBJ2-3	TRBD1	once	TGTGCCAGCTCACCTGGACAGGGAGGCACAGATACGCAGTATTTT	CASSPGQGGTDTQYF
TRBV28	TRBJ2-7	TRBD2	NA	TGTGCCAGCAGTTTAGGGTATGGCGGGGGCTACGAGCAGTACTTC	CASSLGYGGGYEQYF
TRBV2	TRBJ1-5	TRBD1	NA	TGTGCCAGCACCCGCGGTAGGGACAGGGGACAGCCCCAGCATTTT	CASTRGRDRGQPQHF
TRBV5-8	TRBJ1-4	NA	NA	TGTGCCAGCAGCACGGAGGGGACCTTCTCGGGGGAAAAACTGTTTTTT	CASSTEGTFSGEKLFF
TRBV6-4	TRBJ2-6	TRBD1	NA	TGTGCCAGCTCGACAGGGCCTGGGGCCAACGTCCTGACTTTC	CASSTGPGANVLTF
TRBV2	TRBJ1-5	TRBD1	NA	TGTGCCAGCAGTGAATGGGGACAGCCTCGAGGTCAGCCCCAGCATTTT	CASSEWGQPRGQPQHF
TRBV11-2	TRBJ2-1	NA	once	TGTGCCAGCAGCTTACTTTATGAGCAGTTCTTC	CASSLLYEQFF
TRBV27	TRBJ2-3	TRBD2	NA	TGTGCCAGCAGTTTATCTCCGGGACTAGCGGGAAGTACAGATACGCAGTATTTT	CASSLSPGLAGSTDTQYF
TRBV4-3	TRBJ2-3	TRBD2	once	TGCGCCAGCAGCCAGGGTTACCTAGCGGGGGGCGGGACGAGGGATACGCAGTATTTT	CASSQGYLAGGGTRDTQYF
TRBV28	TRBJ1-1	TRBD1	NA	TGTGCCAGCAGTTTGTCTTACACACAGGGGGGTGATGAAGCTTTCTTT	CASSLSYTQGGDEAFF
TRBV5-1	TRBJ2-5	NA	once	TGCGCCAGCAGCTTGGTCACATCCCAGTTGGAGACCCAGTACTTC	CASSLVTSQLETQYF
TRBV5-6	TRBJ2-3	TRBD1	NA	TGTGCCAGCAGCTTGGTGGTTACAGGGGCAGATACGCAGTATTTT	CASSLVVTGADTQYF
TRBV2	TRBJ1-1	NA	NA	TGTGCCAGCACCCAAACTGGGGCAGGGAACACTGAAGCTTTCTTT	CASTQTGAGNTEAFF
TRBV6-5	TRBJ1-2	NA	NA	TGTGCCAGCAGTTACTCATCAGGGGTCTATGGCTACACCTTC	CASSYSSGVYGYTF
TRBV28	TRBJ2-2	NA	NA	TGTGCCAGCAGTTTAGGGGCCGGGGAGAGGGTGGACACCGGGGAGCTGTTTTTT	CASSLGAGERVDTGELFF
TRBV15	TRBJ2-6	NA	NA	TGTGCCACCAGCAGAGATCTGGGGTTTTCTGGGGCCAACGTCCTGACTTTC	CATSRDLGFSGANVLTF
TRBV10-2	TRBJ2-7	NA	NA	TGCGCCAGCAGTGAGCTGTGGTTTAACGAGCAGTACTTC	CASSELWFNEQYF
TRBV28	TRBJ2-3	NA	NA	TGTGCCAGCAGTCTTCCGGTACTCAGGCCAGATACGCAGTATTTT	CASSLPVLRPDTQYF
TRBV19	TRBJ2-7	TRBD2	NA	TGTGCCAGTAGTGCACTAGCGGGGGGGCCGAACGAGCAGTACTTC	CASSALAGGPNEQYF
TRBV5-6	TRBJ2-7	NA	NA	TGTGCCAGCAGTTCTTCCGGGCGGGCCTACGAGCAGTACTTC	CASSSSGRAYEQYF
TRBV10-3	TRBJ1-1	NA	once	TGTGCCATCAGTGAAGGGGACCTGAACACTGAAGCTTTCTTT	CAISEGDLNTEAFF
TRBV6-5	TRBJ2-7	TRBD2	NA	TGTGCCAGCAGCCGAACTAGCGGCTACGAGCAGTACTTC	CASSRTSGYEQYF
TRBV27	TRBJ2-2	TRBD1	NA	TGTGCCAGTACCGGACAGGGAAGATCGGGCGGGGAGCTGTTTTTT	CASTGQGRSGGELFF
TRBV7-8	TRBJ2-3	TRBD2	NA	TGTGCCAGCAGCTTGGGACTAGCCGCCACTAGCACAGATACGCAGTATTTT	CASSLGLAATSTDTQYF
TRBV11-1	TRBJ2-7	NA	NA	TGTGCCAGCAGCCCAACATCCTACGAGCAGTACTTC	CASSPTSYEQYF
TRBV6-1	TRBJ1-2	NA	NA	TGTGCCAGCAGTGAATTAGGCAGGAGGGGGGGAGGCTACACCTTC	CASSELGRRGGGYTF
TRBV6-5	TRBJ2-7	TRBD1	once	TGTGCCAGCAGTCCGCGACAGGGACGATACGAGCAGTACTTC	CASSPRQGRYEQYF